The T cell receptor beta chain described here comes from a study of blood T cell repertoires in COVID-19. Across the whole study: COVID-19 samples, acute and convalescent, were from the United States, Italy and Spain. Sample material is recorded as cDNA or gDNA derived from T cells, B-cell-depleted T cells, or PBMCs.

Looked up from germline, CDR1 is MNHEY and CDR2 is SVGAGI. The CDR3 spans 14 residues. The ends lost 2 bases at V and 9 bases at J; junction bases unmatched: 2. In the study's own analysis: The assay estimated nucleated cells by amplifying reference gene primers. Libraries were prepared by immunoSEQ multiplex PCR; TCRdb keeps only in-frame clonotypes and omits some of them. V, J and clone size derive from that table, while D and trimming were established from the DNA sequence. The sample lists about 58,000 clones; about 80% were seen once. This chain links TRBV6-5 with TRBJ1-6, with 9 bases fitting TRBD1. The sequence was obtained from a man older than 75 with COVID-19, enrolled during active disease. Sequencing input: peripheral blood. In nucleotides, the CDR3 is TGTGCCAGCAGTTACGACAGGGGGGGTTCACCCCTCCACTTT. Translating gives CASSYDRGGSPLHF.